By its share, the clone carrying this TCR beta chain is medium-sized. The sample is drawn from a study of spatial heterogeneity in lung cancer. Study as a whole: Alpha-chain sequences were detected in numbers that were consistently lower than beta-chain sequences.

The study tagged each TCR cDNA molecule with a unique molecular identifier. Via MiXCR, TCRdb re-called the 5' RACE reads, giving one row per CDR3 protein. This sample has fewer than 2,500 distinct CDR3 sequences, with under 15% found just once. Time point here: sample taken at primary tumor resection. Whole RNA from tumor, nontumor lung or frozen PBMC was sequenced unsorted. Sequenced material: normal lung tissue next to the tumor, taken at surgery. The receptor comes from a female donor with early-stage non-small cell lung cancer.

The CDR3 coding sequence is TGCAGTGCCACCGACAGGGGTAATGGATTAAACACCATATATTTT. Encoded protein: CSATDRGNGLNTIYF. V and J are TRBV20-1 and TRBJ1-3, with TRBD1 matching 8 bases. Trimming took 6 bases from V and 6 from J; bases not matched to a gene: 13. In germline, CDR1 is DFQATT, CDR2 SNEGSKA (reference sequence). The CDR3 contains 15 residues.